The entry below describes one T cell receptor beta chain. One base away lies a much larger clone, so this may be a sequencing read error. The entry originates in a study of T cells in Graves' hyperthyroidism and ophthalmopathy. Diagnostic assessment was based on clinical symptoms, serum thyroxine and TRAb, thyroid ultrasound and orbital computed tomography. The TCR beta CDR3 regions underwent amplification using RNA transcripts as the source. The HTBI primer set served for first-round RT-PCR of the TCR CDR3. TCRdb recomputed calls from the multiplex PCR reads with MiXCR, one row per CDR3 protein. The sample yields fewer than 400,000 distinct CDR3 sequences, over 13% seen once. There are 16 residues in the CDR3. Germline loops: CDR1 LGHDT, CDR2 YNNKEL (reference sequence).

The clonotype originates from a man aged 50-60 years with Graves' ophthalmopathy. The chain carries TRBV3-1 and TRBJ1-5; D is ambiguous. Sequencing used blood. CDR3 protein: CASGQGLGNWGQPQHF. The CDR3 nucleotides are TGTGCCAGCGGCCAAGGATTGGGAAATTGGGGTCAGCCCCAGCATTTT.